The 15 T cell receptor beta chains in this list originate from one sample, sequenced in a study of beta chain features in type 1 diabetes (dated by TCRdb to the late 2010s). The library was built by means of the immunoSEQ multiplex PCR assay. All of the isolated RNA was reverse transcribed with the High Capacity cDNA Reverse Transcription Kit, so expressed TCRB transcripts were sequenced. The table was pulled from immuneACCESS by TCRdb, which kept in-frame rearrangements only. Such tables lose some clones; where checked, under half of the loss comes from unresolved V genes, and the rest has no known cause. For this sample the table gives about 900,000 clones, of which 15% to 20% were detected only once. Around 0.02% of the sample is in the top ten clones. The specimen sequenced was naive CD4+ T cells from blood. Taken with the paper, the label for cell subset or site translates to: true naive CD4+ T cells. These TCRs come from a woman under 30 in good health.

In its sample, this clone was seen a few times. The CDR3 spells CASGPDRGIFQETQYF. The CDR3 region has the DNA TGTGCCAGCGGCCCGGACAGGGGAATTTTCCAAGAGACCCAGTACTTC. V usage is TRBV28 and J usage is TRBJ2-5; 9 nucleotides align to TRBD1. The trim removed 8 bases at V and 1 base at J, leaving 11 bases unmatched. The CDR3 sequence is 16 residues long. The germline V gene encodes CDR1 MDHEN and CDR2 SYDVKM.

V gene TRBV9 combines with J gene TRBJ2-3; tentatively, D is TRBD2 (5 bases). V was trimmed by 4 bases and J by 7 bases, leaving 13 bases between them. The CDR3 consists of 13 residues. Germline CDR1 SGDLS, CDR2 YYNGEE. CDR3 coding DNA: TGTGCCAGCAGCCCCGGGATAGCCCATACGCAGTATTTT. It encodes CASSPGIAHTQYF.

This sequence joins TRBV27 and TRBJ1-2; D is ambiguous. The V end was cut by 2 bases, the J end by 0 bases, with 7 bases between. The germline V gene encodes CDR1 MNHEY and CDR2 SMNVEV (reference sequence). The CDR3 is made up of 14 amino acids. CDR3 in amino acids: CASSLRGTNYGYTF. The CDR3 coding sequence is TGTGCCAGCAGTTTAAGAGGGACTAACTATGGCTACACCTTC.

This clone was seen a single time. This chain uses TRBV7-6 with TRBJ2-7; 9 bases agree with TRBD2. The CDR3 has 15 residues. CDR1 SGHVS and CDR2 FNYEAQ come from the germline V gene. J gave up 2 bases and V 4 bases, and 6 bases lay outside the gene matches. The CDR3 here is CASSSAAGGTYEQYF. As DNA, the CDR3 is TGTGCCAGCAGCTCGGCAGCGGGAGGTACCTACGAGCAGTACTTC.

The V gene is TRBV10-3, the J gene TRBJ2-5; either TRBD1 or TRBD2 may fit D (5 bases each). With 4 bases removed from V and 7 bases from J, the gap between germline ends came to 13 bases. The CDR3 consists of 13 residues. The germline V gene encodes CDR1 ENHRY and CDR2 SYGVKD. The CDR3 is CAISGDGGGTQYF. The CDR3 bases are TGTGCCATCAGTGGGGATGGTGGGGGGACCCAGTACTTC.

This clone came up a few times. V usage is TRBV18 and J usage is TRBJ1-2; D gene uncertain. Germline values: CDR1 KGHSH, CDR2 LQKENI. CDR3 length: 15 amino acids. The V and J ends lost 0 bases and 8 bases respectively, with 16 bases between them. Here the CDR3 DNA reads TGTGCCAGCTCACCACCGGGAGACCTACCCAGCGGCTACACCTTC. This gives the protein CASSPPGDLPSGYTF.

The chain employs TRBV6-5 and TRBJ2-1; possibly TRBD1 or TRBD2 for D (5 bases each). Trimming pared 6 bases from V and 9 bases from J, leaving 18 bases between. The germline gives CDR1 MNHEY, CDR2 SVGAGI. The CDR3 is 14 residues long. CDR3 loop: CASSYQPLGVEQFF. The CDR3 DNA sequence: TGTGCCAGCAGCTACCAACCTTTGGGGGTTGAGCAGTTCTTC.

The genes are TRBV9 and TRBJ1-2, with TRBD1 matching 9 bases. Looked up from germline, CDR1 is SGDLS and CDR2 is YYNGEE. With V trimmed by 4 bases and J by 2 bases, 3 bases remained unmatched. CDR3 length: 14 amino acids. The CDR3 DNA reads as TGTGCCAGCAGCACCGGGACAGGGAACTATGGCTACACCTTC. It specifies CASSTGTGNYGYTF.

The CDR3 region is CASSPSEGAYEQYF. The CDR3 DNA sequence: TGTGCCAGCTCACCAAGCGAGGGGGCCTACGAGCAGTACTTC. The chain carries TRBV18 and TRBJ2-7; TRBD1 might be the D (6 bases). The V gene's germline CDR1 is KGHSH and CDR2 LQKENI. This CDR3 is 14 amino acids long. V was pared by 2 bases and J by 2 bases, with 10 bases between.

The chain uses TRBV6-6 and TRBJ2-7; 8 positions match TRBD2. The germline gives CDR1 MNHNY, CDR2 SVGAGI (reference sequence). CDR3 length equals 15 residues. V lost 6 bases, J lost 1 base, and 8 bases stayed unmatched. The CDR3 DNA follows: TGTGCCAGCAGCTTCCCCGGGACTAGTTCCTACGAGCAGTACTTC. Translated, it gives CASSFPGTSSYEQYF.

V gene TRBV6-6 combines with J gene TRBJ1-3; D not certain. Germline CDR1 reads MNHNY; CDR2 reads SVGAGI (reference sequence). V lost 5 bases and J 2 bases, leaving 7 bases between the germline ends. This CDR3 is built from 13 residues. CDR3 sequence: CASSQNTGNTIYF. CDR3 sequence (DNA): TGTGCCAGCAGTCAAAACACTGGAAACACCATATATTTT.

The V and J genes are TRBV2 and TRBJ2-4; TRBD2 is a possible D gene (6 bases). The CDR3 contains 14 residues. Germline assignment: CDR1 SNHLY and CDR2 FYNNEI. Trimming pared 8 bases from V and 1 base from J, leaving 12 bases between. CDR3 nucleotides: TGTGCCAGCGTTCAGGAGGGCGCCAAAAACATTCAGTACTTC. This sequence encodes CASVQEGAKNIQYF.

This clone has just a few counts. V usage is TRBV7-9 and J usage is TRBJ2-5; D unresolved. The germline CDR1 and CDR2 sequences are SEHNR and FQNEAQ (reference sequence). V lost 5 bases and J 7 bases, leaving 11 bases between the germline ends. The CDR3 has 12 residues. The CDR3 reads CASSIDERTQYF. As DNA, the CDR3 is TGTGCCAGCAGCATAGACGAGAGGACCCAGTACTTC.

The rearrangement links TRBV28 to TRBJ2-1; D gene unclear. Trimming removed 6 bases at V and 8 bases at J, with 17 bases between. The CDR3 extends over 14 amino acids. Germline V CDR1 and CDR2: MDHEN, SYDVKM. CDR3 amino acids: CASSSGGEGDEQFF. For the CDR3, the DNA is TGTGCCAGCAGCTCCGGCGGAGAAGGAGATGAGCAGTTCTTC. Full variable domain (rest looked up from reference TRBV28 and TRBJ2-1): DVKVTQSSRYLVKRTGEKVFLECVQDMDHENMFWYRQDPGLGLRLIYFSYDVKMKEKGDIPEGYSVSREKKERFSLILESASTNQTSMYLCASSSGGEGDEQFFGPGTRLTVL.

This clone came up a few times. The chain links TRBV5-5 to TRBJ1-2; D is unresolved. The germline V gene has CDR1 SGHKS and CDR2 YYEKEE (reference sequence). The CDR3 has 14 residues. Trimming took off 3 bases at V and 4 bases at J, with 13 bases between the two ends. The CDR3 here is CASSSDWVSYGYTF. The DNA for the CDR3 is TGTGCCAGCAGCTCCGATTGGGTTAGCTATGGCTACACCTTC.